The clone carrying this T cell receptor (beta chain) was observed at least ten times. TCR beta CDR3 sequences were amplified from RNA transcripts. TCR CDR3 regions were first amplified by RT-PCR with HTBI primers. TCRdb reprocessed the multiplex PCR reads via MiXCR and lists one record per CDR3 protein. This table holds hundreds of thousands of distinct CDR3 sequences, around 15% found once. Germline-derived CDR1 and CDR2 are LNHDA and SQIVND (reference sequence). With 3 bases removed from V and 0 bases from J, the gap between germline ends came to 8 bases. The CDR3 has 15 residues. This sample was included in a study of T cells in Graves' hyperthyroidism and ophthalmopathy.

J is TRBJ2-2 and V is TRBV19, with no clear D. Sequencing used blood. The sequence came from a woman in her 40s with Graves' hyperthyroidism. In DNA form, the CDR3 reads TGTGCCAGTAGTATCGACACCGCGAACACCGGGGAGCTGTTTTTT. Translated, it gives CASSIDTANTGELFF.